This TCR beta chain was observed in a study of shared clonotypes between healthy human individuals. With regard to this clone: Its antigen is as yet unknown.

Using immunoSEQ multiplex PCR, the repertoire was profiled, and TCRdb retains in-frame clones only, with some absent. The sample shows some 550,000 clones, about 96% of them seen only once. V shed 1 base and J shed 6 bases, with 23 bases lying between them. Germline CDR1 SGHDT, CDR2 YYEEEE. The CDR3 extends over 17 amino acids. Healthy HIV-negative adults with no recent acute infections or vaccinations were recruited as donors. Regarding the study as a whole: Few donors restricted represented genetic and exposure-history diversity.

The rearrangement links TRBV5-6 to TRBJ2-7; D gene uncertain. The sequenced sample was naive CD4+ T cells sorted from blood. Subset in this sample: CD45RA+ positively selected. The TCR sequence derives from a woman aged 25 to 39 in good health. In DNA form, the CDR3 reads TGTGCCAGCAGCTTGACCCCGTTGGCGTTTCTGAGCCGCGAGCAGTACTTC. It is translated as CASSLTPLAFLSREQYF.